These T cell receptor beta chains were read from a single sample in a study of T cells after yellow fever vaccination. Via MiXCR, TCRdb re-called the 5' RACE reads, giving one row per CDR3 protein. This table holds about 150,000 distinct CDR3 sequences, 5% to 7.5% found once. The sample in question was CD4+ T cells sorted from PBMCs, obtained 10 days after the yellow fever booster vaccination. Receptor source: a man aged 25-45 years who received the YFV17D yellow fever vaccine. CDR3s include the opening cysteine and the closing phenylalanine or tryptophan. A D gene is named only where the DNA matches it firmly. For some rows the clone size is stated as once, few or many, or as a class when expanded; others skip it.

abundance: .; v_gene: TRBV12-3/TRBV12-4; j_gene: TRBJ2-5; d_gene: .; CDR3nt: TGTGCCAGCAGAGCCGGGACACAGCAAGAGACCCAGTACTTC; CDR3aa: CASRAGTQQETQYF
abundance: few; v_gene: TRBV7-2; j_gene: TRBJ1-5; d_gene: .; CDR3nt: TGTGCCAGCAGCTTAGTCCAGGCCAACAATCAGCCCCAGCATTTT; CDR3aa: CASSLVQANNQPQHF
abundance: many; v_gene: TRBV7-6; j_gene: TRBJ2-3; d_gene: .; CDR3nt: TGTGCCAGCAGCTTAGGAATGGCTAAGAACTATCATACGCAGTATTTT; CDR3aa: CASSLGMAKNYHTQYF
abundance: many; v_gene: TRBV7-9; j_gene: TRBJ2-2; d_gene: .; CDR3nt: TGTGCCAGCAGCCCATTCGGGCGCGGGAACACCGGGGAGCTGTTTTTT; CDR3aa: CASSPFGRGNTGELFF
abundance: many; v_gene: TRBV5-1; j_gene: TRBJ2-7; d_gene: TRBD2; CDR3nt: TGCGCCAGCAGCGGGACTAGTGGAAACCCCTACGAGCAGTACTTC; CDR3aa: CASSGTSGNPYEQYF
abundance: few; v_gene: TRBV18; j_gene: TRBJ1-1; d_gene: TRBD1; CDR3nt: TGTGCCAGCTCCCGGGACAGGGGTTTTTCGCCGAACACTGAAGCTTTCTTT; CDR3aa: CASSRDRGFSPNTEAFF
abundance: many; v_gene: TRBV7-9; j_gene: TRBJ2-4; d_gene: .; CDR3nt: TGTGCCAGCAGCTTAGTGGGGGCTGCCAAAAACATTCAGTACTTC; CDR3aa: CASSLVGAAKNIQYF
abundance: .; v_gene: TRBV15; j_gene: TRBJ2-7; d_gene: .; CDR3nt: TGTGCCACCAGCAGACAGGTCTCTACCTACGAGCAGTACTTC; CDR3aa: CATSRQVSTYEQYF
abundance: .; v_gene: TRBV6-5; j_gene: TRBJ2-4; d_gene: .; CDR3nt: TGTGCCAGCAGTTACTCCCAGGGATTAGCCAAAAACATTCAGTACTTC; CDR3aa: CASSYSQGLAKNIQYF
abundance: many; v_gene: TRBV7-2; j_gene: TRBJ1-1; d_gene: .; CDR3nt: TGTGCCAGCAGCTTTGTCAGGGGAGCTGAAGCTTTCTTT; CDR3aa: CASSFVRGAEAFF
abundance: many; v_gene: TRBV27; j_gene: TRBJ1-6; d_gene: .; CDR3nt: TGTGCCAGCAGTACAAGGGGTTTAAATTCACCCCTCCACTTT; CDR3aa: CASSTRGLNSPLHF
abundance: few; v_gene: TRBV23-1; j_gene: TRBJ2-5; d_gene: .; CDR3nt: TGCGCCAGCAGGCCCCGTCCCTTCTTTGGGAAGACCCAGTACTTC; CDR3aa: CASRPRPFFGKTQYF
abundance: .; v_gene: TRBV12-3/TRBV12-4; j_gene: TRBJ1-1; d_gene: .; CDR3nt: TGTGCCAGCGAGACAGGCGTCAACACTGAAGCTTTCTTT; CDR3aa: CASETGVNTEAFF
abundance: few; v_gene: TRBV20-1; j_gene: TRBJ2-7; d_gene: .; CDR3nt: TGCAGTGCTAGAGATCAGGGGCCGCCGTCGCGGGAGCAGTACTTC; CDR3aa: CSARDQGPPSREQYF
abundance: many; v_gene: TRBV12-3/TRBV12-4; j_gene: TRBJ2-3; d_gene: TRBD2; CDR3nt: TGTGCCAGCAGTCTTCGGACTAGCTCCGCAGATACGCAGTATTTT; CDR3aa: CASSLRTSSADTQYF
abundance: many; v_gene: TRBV12-3/TRBV12-4; j_gene: TRBJ2-1; d_gene: TRBD2; CDR3nt: TGTGCCAGCAGTTTGGGGTTAGCGGGAGTCTCCTACAATGAGCAGTTCTTC; CDR3aa: CASSLGLAGVSYNEQFF
abundance: many; v_gene: TRBV20-1; j_gene: TRBJ1-6; d_gene: .; CDR3nt: TGCAGTGCTAGTGGGGGAATCGGTTCACCCCTCCACTTT; CDR3aa: CSASGGIGSPLHF
abundance: many; v_gene: TRBV5-1; j_gene: TRBJ1-1; d_gene: .; CDR3nt: TGCGCCAGCAGCTTGGCGGGGGGCCAAGTCAACACTGAAGCTTTCTTT; CDR3aa: CASSLAGGQVNTEAFF
abundance: many; v_gene: TRBV20-1; j_gene: TRBJ2-3; d_gene: TRBD2; CDR3nt: TGCAGTGCAACCCGAGCGGGACCCACAGATACGCAGTATTTT; CDR3aa: CSATRAGPTDTQYF
abundance: many; v_gene: TRBV6-1; j_gene: TRBJ2-5; d_gene: TRBD2; CDR3nt: TGTGCCAGCAGCCCTCAAGCACTAGCGCAACAAGAGACCCAGTACTTC; CDR3aa: CASSPQALAQQETQYF